This T cell receptor (beta chain) came from a study of breast tumors, draining lymph nodes, adjacent tissues. The study, taken as a whole, reports: The lymph node origin of tumor T cells was framed as consistent with a hypothesis, not demonstrated. Tumors had less TCR diversity than lymph nodes, more than nontumor tissue. Tumor and nontumor repertoires were significantly more similar in luminal-like than in basal-like breast cancer.

Via MiXCR, TCRdb re-called the multiplex PCR reads, giving one row per CDR3 protein. The sample contains 150,000 to 200,000 distinct CDR3 sequences, approximately 30% of which appear only once. This clonotype was seen a few times. Its specificity is not known. Axillary draining lymph nodes of breast cancer patients supplied the node samples. V dropped 1 base and J dropped 5 bases, with 23 bases sitting between them. The germline gives CDR1 SGHAT, CDR2 FQNNGV. This CDR3 contains 18 residues. Sequencing used axillary lymph node tissue. The source is a female donor with breast cancer. Some clones in this sample may be carry-over from other donors' samples. The chain has TRBV11-2 and TRBJ2-5; unclear D gene. CDR3 nucleotides: TGTGCCAGCAGCTTAGTTGTCAGGACGTCCGTCTTAGGTGAGACCCAGTACTTC. Its protein is CASSLVVRTSVLGETQYF.